Presented here are 9 T cell receptor beta chains from one specimen sequenced in a study of blood T cell repertoires in COVID-19. The table came from immunoSEQ multiplex PCR; TCRdb's copy has only in-frame clones and leaves some out. The sample yields under 85,000 clones, 70% to 90% seen once. Sequencing was carried out using peripheral blood. These receptors came from a man aged 35-49 years with COVID-19, enrolled during active disease.

The chain has TRBV6-5 and TRBJ1-4; D is ambiguous. CDR1 and CDR2 (germline): MNHEY, SVGAGI. The CDR3 runs to 11 residues. Trimming removed 5 bases at V and 5 bases at J, with 3 bases between. CDR3 protein: CASSQNEKLFF. The CDR3 DNA sequence: TGTGCCAGCAGTCAAAATGAAAAACTGTTTTTT.

The chain uses TRBV30 and TRBJ1-5; 8 nucleotides match TRBD1. The length of the CDR3 is 14 residues. The germline V gene encodes CDR1 GTSNPN and CDR2 SVGIG (reference sequence). J gave up 7 bases and V 3 bases, and 8 bases lay outside the gene matches. The CDR3 DNA reads TGTGCCTGGAGCAGGACAGGGAAAAGCCAGCCCCAGCATTTT. It encodes CAWSRTGKSQPQHF.

CDR3 sequence reads: CASSLTEGNTDTQYF. The CDR3 coding sequence is TGCGCCAGCAGCCTCACAGAGGGAAACACAGATACGCAGTATTTT. The V gene is TRBV4-1, the J gene TRBJ2-3, with TRBD2 as a possible D gene (5 bases). The CDR3 consists of 15 residues. Trimming took off 4 bases at V and 2 bases at J, with 13 bases between the two ends. Per the germline V gene, CDR1 is MGHRA and CDR2 is YSYEKL.

This clone was counted once. The rearrangement joins TRBV27 to TRBJ1-4; the D gene is possibly TRBD1 (5 bases). Germline CDR1 MNHEY, CDR2 SMNVEV (reference sequence). The CDR3 is 21 amino acids. V lost 2 bases and J lost 0, with 25 bases in between. Written as DNA, the CDR3 is TGTGCCAGCAGTTTACCTGCGGACAAAGTTATCCCACCTGCAACTAATGAAAAACTGTTTTTT. This encodes CASSLPADKVIPPATNEKLFF.

V and J are TRBV9 and TRBJ2-7, with 7 bases aligning to TRBD1. The CDR3 has 16 residues. The V gene end was trimmed by 0 bases and the J gene end by 5 bases; junction bases not matched to a gene: 11. In germline, CDR1 is SGDLS, CDR2 YYNGEE. The CDR3 region is CASSVGVLRQGHEQYF. In DNA, the CDR3 is TGTGCCAGCAGCGTAGGAGTCCTGAGACAGGGTCACGAGCAGTACTTC.

This sequence joins TRBV19 and TRBJ2-2, with 7 bases lining up with TRBD1. Per the germline V gene, CDR1 is LNHDA and CDR2 is SQIVND (reference sequence). V was pared by 3 bases and J by 1 base, with 5 bases of the junction left unmatched. The CDR3 is 16 residues long. The CDR3 sequence is CASSIAGTENTGELFF. The DNA for the CDR3 is TGTGCCAGTAGTATTGCCGGGACAGAGAACACCGGGGAGCTGTTTTTT.

The genes are TRBV6-5 and TRBJ1-1; TRBD1 matches 10 bases. CDR1 and CDR2 (germline): MNHEY, SVGAGI. The CDR3 is 15 amino acids. After removal of 5 bases from V and 9 bases from J, the junction contained 12 bases not matched to a gene. The CDR3 coding sequence is TGTGCCAGCAGTACCCGGACAGGGGGGACGGAGAAAGCTTTCTTT. Protein product: CASSTRTGGTEKAFF.

The chain links TRBV19 to TRBJ1-5; a weak D match, TRBD1 (6 bases). V dropped 0 bases and J dropped 0 bases, with 15 bases sitting between them. Germline lookup yields CDR1 LNHDA and CDR2 SQIVND (reference sequence). This CDR3 comprises 18 residues. Here the CDR3 reads CASSIDGTGQISNQPQHF. The CDR3 DNA reads TGTGCCAGTAGTATAGACGGCACCGGACAGATTAGCAATCAGCCCCAGCATTTT.

Note on this clone: At one boundary the junction diverges from the germline segment, which might be a read error. V and J are TRBV18 and TRBJ2-7, with 7 bases fitting TRBD2. Per the germline V gene, CDR1 is KGHSH and CDR2 is LQKENI. The length of the CDR3 is 13 residues. CDR3 in DNA: TGTGCCAGCTCCCCACGGGAGGTCGGCGAGCAGTACTTC. This gives the protein CASSPREVGEQYF.